This T cell receptor (beta chain) emerged from a study of technical replicates of blood from several donors. Generated by immunoSEQ multiplex PCR, the TCRdb table keeps only in-frame clones and is missing some. The sample records about 89,000 clones, over 85% being singletons. V lost 7 bases, J lost 4 bases, and 13 bases lay in between. Germline V gene lookup returns CDR1 MNHEY and CDR2 SVGAGI. This CDR3 is built from 14 residues. Sequenced sample: T cells isolated from PBMCs. The chain links TRBV6-5 to TRBJ2-2; possibly TRBD2 for D (6 bases). This receptor was identified in a human donor in good health. CDR3 sequence reads: CASKEGRITGELFF. CDR3 bases: TGTGCCAGCAAGGAGGGCCGAATCACCGGGGAGCTGTTTTTT.